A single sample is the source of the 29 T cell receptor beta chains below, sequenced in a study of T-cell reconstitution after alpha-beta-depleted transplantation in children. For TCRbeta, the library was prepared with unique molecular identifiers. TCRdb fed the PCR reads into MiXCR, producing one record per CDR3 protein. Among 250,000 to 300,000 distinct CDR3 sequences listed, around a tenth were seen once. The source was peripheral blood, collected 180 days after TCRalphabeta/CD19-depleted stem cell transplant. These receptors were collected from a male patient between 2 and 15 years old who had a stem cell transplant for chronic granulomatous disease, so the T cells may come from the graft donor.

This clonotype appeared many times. The CDR3 DNA is TGTGCCAGCAGCAAAAGGCTCAGGAGCTCCTACAATGAGCAGTTCTTC. Protein sequence: CASSKRLRSSYNEQFF. The chain has TRBV21-1 and TRBJ2-1. TRBV21-1 is labeled a pseudogene. The CDR3 is made up of 16 amino acids.

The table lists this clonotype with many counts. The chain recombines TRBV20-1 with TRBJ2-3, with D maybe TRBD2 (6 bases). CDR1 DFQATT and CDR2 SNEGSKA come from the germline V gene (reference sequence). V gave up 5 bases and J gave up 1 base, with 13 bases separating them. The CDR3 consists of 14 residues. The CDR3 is CSAGSIAGTDTQYF. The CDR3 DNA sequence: TGCAGTGCTGGTTCTATAGCGGGCACAGATACGCAGTATTTT.

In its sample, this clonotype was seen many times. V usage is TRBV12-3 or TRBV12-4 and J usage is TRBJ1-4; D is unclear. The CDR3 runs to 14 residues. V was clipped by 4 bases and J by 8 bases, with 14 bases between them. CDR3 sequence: CASSWIIGGEKLFF. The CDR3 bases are TGTGCCAGCAGTTGGATCATTGGTGGGGAAAAACTGTTTTTT.

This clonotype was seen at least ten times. Here the CDR3 reads CASSFGPSEQYF. CDR3 DNA sequence: TGTGCCAGCAGCTTCGGGCCCAGCGAGCAGTACTTC. V gene TRBV5-5 combines with J gene TRBJ2-7; D not resolved. Germline V gene lookup returns CDR1 SGHKS and CDR2 YYEKEE (reference sequence). The ends were cut back, 2 bases at V and 6 bases at J, with 9 bases in the middle. This CDR3 has 12 amino acids.

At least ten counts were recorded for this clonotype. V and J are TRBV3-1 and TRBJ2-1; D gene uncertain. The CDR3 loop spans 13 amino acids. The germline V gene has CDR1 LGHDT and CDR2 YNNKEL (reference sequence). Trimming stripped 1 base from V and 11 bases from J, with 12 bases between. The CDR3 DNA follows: TGTGCCAGCAGCCAAGGTGCCCCCGGTAAGCAGTTCTTC. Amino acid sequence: CASSQGAPGKQFF.

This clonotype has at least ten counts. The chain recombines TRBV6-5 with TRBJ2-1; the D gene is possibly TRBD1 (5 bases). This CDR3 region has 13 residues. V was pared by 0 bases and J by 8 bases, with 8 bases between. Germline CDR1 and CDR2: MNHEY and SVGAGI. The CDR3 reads CASSYSVRDEQFF. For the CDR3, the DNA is TGTGCCAGCAGTTACTCGGTCAGGGATGAGCAGTTCTTC.

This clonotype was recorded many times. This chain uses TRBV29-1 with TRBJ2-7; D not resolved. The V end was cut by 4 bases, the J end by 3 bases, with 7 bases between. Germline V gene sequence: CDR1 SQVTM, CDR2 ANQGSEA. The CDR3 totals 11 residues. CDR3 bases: TGCAGCGTTGCGGCAGGCTACGAGCAGTACTTC. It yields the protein CSVAAGYEQYF.

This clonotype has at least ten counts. CDR3 nucleotides: TGTGCCAGCACTCTAAACAGGGGTAATAATGAAAAACTGTTTTTT. Translating it yields CASTLNRGNNEKLFF. V usage is TRBV12-3 or TRBV12-4 and J usage is TRBJ1-4, with 7 bases fitting TRBD1. This CDR3 region has 15 residues. Trimming took 7 bases from V and 4 from J; bases not matched to a gene: 9.

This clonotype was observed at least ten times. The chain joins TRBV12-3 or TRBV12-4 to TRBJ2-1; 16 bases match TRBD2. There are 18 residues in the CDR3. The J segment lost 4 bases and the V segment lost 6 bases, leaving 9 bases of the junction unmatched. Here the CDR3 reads CASRTTGTSGGDYNEQFF. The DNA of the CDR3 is TGTGCCAGCAGAACAACCGGGACTAGCGGGGGGGATTACAATGAGCAGTTCTTC.

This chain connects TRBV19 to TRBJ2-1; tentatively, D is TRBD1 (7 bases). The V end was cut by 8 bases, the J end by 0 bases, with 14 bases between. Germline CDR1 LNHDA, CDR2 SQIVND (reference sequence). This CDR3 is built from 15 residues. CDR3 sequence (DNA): TGTGCCAGTCACCCAGGGGGGAGCTCCTACAATGAGCAGTTCTTC. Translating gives CASHPGGSSYNEQFF.

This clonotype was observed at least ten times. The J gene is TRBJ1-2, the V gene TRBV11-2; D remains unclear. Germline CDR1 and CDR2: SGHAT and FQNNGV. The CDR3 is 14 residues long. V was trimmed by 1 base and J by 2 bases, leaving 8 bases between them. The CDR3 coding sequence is TGTGCCAGCAGCTTAGGCTACGTGAACTATGGCTACACCTTC. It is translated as CASSLGYVNYGYTF.

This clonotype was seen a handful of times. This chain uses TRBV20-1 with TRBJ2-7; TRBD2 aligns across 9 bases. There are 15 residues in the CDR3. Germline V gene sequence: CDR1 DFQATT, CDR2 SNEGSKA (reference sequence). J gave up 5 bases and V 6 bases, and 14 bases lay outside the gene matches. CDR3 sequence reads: CSALGLAIISDEQYF. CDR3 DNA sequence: TGCAGTGCCTTGGGACTAGCTATCATTTCGGACGAGCAGTACTTC.

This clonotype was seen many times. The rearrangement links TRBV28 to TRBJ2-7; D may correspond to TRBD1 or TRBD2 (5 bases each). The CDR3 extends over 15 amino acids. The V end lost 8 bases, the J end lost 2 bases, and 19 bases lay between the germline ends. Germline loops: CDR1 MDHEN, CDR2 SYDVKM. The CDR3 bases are TGTGCCAGCGGCATGTTAGGGGAGTTCGCCTACGAGCAGTACTTC. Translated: CASGMLGEFAYEQYF.

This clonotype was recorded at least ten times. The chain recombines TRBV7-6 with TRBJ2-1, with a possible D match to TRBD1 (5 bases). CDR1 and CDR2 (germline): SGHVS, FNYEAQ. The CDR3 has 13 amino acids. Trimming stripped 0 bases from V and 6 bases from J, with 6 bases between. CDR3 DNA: TGTGCCAGCAGCTTAGCCCAGGGCAATGAGCAGTTCTTC. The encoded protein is CASSLAQGNEQFF.

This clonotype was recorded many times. CDR3 loop: CSAPGLAGGLVSTDTQYF. Written as DNA, the CDR3 is TGCAGTGCTCCCGGACTAGCGGGAGGTCTCGTCAGCACAGATACGCAGTATTTT. The chain joins TRBV20-1 to TRBJ2-3; TRBD2 matches at 14 bases. Germline lookup yields CDR1 DFQATT and CDR2 SNEGSKA (reference sequence). J was trimmed by 0 bases and V by 5 bases; bases with no gene match: 10. The CDR3 totals 18 residues.

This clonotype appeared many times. As DNA, the CDR3 is TGCAGCGTTGACGGCCCGAACACTGAAGCTTTCTTT. Amino acid sequence: CSVDGPNTEAFF. The chain couples TRBV29-1 to TRBJ1-1; no definite D call. V was pared by 3 bases and J by 1 base, with 6 bases between. The CDR3 covers 12 residues. Per germline, CDR1 SQVTM and CDR2 ANQGSEA.

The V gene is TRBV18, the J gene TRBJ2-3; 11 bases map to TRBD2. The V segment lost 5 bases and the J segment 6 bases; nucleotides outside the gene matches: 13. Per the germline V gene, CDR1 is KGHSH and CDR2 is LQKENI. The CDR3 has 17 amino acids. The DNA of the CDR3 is TGTGCCAGCTCAGCCGATCTACTAGCGGGGGACGGGGATACGCAGTATTTT. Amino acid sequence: CASSADLLAGDGDTQYF.

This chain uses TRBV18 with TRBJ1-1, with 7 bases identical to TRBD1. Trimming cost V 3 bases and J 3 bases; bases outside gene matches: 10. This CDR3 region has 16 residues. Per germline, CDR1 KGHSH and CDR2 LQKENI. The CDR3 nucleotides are TGTGCCAGCTCACCGTGGCGAGGGGGCTCGGACACTGAAGCTTTCTTT. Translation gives CASSPWRGGSDTEAFF.

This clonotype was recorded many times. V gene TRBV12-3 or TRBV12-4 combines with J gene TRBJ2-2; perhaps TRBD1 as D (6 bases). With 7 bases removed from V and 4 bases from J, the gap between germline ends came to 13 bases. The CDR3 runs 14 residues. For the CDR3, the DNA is TGTGCCAGCAAGGTTATACAGGGCACCGGGGAGCTGTTTTTT. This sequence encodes CASKVIQGTGELFF.

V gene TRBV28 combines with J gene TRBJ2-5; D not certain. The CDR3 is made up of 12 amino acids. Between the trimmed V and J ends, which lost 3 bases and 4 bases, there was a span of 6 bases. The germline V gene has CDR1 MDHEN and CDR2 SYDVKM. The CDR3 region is CASSFQVETQYF. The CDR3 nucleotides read TGTGCCAGCAGTTTCCAGGTAGAGACCCAGTACTTC.

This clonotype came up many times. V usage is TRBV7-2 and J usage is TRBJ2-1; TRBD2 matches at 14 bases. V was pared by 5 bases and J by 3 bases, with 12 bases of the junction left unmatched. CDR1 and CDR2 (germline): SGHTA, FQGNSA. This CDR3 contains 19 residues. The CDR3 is CASSLLGTSGRWDYNEQFF. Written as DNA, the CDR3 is TGTGCCAGCAGCCTCCTTGGGACTAGCGGGAGATGGGACTACAATGAGCAGTTCTTC.

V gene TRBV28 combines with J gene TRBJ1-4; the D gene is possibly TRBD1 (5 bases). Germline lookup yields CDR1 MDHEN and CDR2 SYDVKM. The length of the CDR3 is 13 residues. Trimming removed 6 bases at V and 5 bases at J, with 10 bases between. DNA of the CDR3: TGTGCCAGCAGCCCGGGGCTCAATGAAAAACTGTTTTTT. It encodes CASSPGLNEKLFF.

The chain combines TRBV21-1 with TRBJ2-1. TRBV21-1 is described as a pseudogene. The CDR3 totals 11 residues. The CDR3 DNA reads TGTGCCAGCAAGGCAGTCGATGAGCAGTTCTTC. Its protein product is CASKAVDEQFF.

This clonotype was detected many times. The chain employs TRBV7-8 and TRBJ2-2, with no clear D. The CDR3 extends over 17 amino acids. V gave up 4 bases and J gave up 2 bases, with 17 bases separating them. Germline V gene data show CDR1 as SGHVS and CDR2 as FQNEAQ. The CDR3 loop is CASSYLGKDRNTGELFF. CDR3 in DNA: TGTGCCAGCAGCTATTTGGGAAAGGACCGTAACACCGGGGAGCTGTTTTTT.

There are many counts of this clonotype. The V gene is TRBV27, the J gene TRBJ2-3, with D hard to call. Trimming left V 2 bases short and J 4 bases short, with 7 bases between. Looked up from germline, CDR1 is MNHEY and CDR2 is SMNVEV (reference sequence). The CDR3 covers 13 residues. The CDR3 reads CASSLTGPDTQYF. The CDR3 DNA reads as TGTGCCAGCAGTTTAACCGGCCCAGATACGCAGTATTTT.

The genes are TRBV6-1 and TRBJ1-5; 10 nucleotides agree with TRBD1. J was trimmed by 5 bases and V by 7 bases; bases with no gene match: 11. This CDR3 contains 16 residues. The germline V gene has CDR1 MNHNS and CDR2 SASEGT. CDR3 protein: CASNAPGQGRDQPQHF. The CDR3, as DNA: TGTGCCAGCAACGCACCGGGACAGGGGAGGGATCAGCCCCAGCATTTT.

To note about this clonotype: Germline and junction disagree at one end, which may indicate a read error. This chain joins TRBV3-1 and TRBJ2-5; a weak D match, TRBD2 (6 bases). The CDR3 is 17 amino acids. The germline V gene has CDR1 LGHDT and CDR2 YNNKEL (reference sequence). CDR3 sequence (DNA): TGTGCCAGCACCCAAGATAGGAGGGAGGCCACCCAAGAGACCCAGTACTTC. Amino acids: CASTQDRREATQETQYF.

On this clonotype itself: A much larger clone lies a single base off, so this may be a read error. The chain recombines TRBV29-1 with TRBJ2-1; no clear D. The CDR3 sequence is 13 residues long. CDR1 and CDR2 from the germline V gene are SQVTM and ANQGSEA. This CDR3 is CSVSPRMFNEQIF. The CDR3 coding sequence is TGCAGCGTTTCCCCTAGAATGTTCAATGAGCAGATCTTC.

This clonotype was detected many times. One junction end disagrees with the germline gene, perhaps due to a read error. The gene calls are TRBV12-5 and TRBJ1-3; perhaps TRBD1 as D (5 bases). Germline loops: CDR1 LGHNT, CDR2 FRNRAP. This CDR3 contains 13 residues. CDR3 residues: CASGLVLWGLLDF. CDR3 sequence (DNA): TGTGCTAGTGGTTTGGTACTATGGGGCCTATTGGATTTT.